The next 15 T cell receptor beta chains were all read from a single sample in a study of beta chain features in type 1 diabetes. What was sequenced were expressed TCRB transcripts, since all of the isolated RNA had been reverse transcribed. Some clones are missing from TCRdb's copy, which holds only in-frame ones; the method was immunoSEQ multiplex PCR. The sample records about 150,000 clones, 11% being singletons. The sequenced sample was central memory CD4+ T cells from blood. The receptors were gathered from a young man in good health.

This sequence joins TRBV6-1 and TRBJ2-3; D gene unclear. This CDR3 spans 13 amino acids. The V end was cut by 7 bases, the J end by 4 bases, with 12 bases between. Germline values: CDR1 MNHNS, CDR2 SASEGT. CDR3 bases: TGTGCCAGCATAAAGGGAACAGCAGATACGCAGTATTTT. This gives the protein CASIKGTADTQYF.

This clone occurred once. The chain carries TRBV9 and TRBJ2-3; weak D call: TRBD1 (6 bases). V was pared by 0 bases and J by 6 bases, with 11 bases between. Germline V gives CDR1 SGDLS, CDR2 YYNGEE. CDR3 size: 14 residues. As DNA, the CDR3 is TGTGCCAGCAGCGTAGGCCAGGGACATGATACGCAGTATTTT. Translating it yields CASSVGQGHDTQYF.

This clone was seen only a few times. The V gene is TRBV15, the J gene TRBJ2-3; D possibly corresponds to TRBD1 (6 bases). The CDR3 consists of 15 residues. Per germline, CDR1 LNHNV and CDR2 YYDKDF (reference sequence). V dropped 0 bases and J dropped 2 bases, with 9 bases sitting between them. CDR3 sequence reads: CATSREQGDTDTQYF. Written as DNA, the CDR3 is TGTGCCACCAGCAGAGAACAGGGAGACACAGATACGCAGTATTTT.

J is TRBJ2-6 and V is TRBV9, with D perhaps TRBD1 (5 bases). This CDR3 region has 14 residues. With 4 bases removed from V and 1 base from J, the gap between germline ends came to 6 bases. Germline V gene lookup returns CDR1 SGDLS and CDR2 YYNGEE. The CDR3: CASSRQSGANVLTF. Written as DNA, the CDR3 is TGTGCCAGCAGCAGACAGTCTGGGGCCAACGTCCTGACTTTC.

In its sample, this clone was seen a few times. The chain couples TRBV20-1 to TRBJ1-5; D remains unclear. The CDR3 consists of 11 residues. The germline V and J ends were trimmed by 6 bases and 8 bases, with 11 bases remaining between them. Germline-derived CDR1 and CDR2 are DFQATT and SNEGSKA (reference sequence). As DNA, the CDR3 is TGCAGTGCCCCTTACGGTGAGCCCCAGCATTTT. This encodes CSAPYGEPQHF.

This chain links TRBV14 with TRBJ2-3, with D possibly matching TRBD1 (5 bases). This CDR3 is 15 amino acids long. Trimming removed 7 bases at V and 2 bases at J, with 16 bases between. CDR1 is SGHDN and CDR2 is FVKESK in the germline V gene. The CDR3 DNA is TGTGCCAGCACTACAGGATTTGGGTACACAGATACGCAGTATTTT. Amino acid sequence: CASTTGFGYTDTQYF. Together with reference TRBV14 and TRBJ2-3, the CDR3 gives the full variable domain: EAGVTQFPSHSVIEKGQTVTLRCDPISGHDNLYWYRRVMGKEIKFLLHFVKESKQDESGMPNNRFLAERTGGTYSTLKVQPAELEDSGVYFCASTTGFGYTDTQYFGPGTRLTVL.

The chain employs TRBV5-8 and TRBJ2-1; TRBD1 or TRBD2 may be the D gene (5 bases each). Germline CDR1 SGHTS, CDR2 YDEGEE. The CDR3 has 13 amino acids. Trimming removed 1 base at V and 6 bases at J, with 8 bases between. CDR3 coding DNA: TGTGCCAGCAGCTTGCTTGGGGGCAATGAGCAGTTCTTC. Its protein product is CASSLLGGNEQFF.

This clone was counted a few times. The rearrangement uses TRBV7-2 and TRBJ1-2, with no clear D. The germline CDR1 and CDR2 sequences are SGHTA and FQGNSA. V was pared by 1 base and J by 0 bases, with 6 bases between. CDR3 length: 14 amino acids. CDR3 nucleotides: TGTGCCAGCAGCTTAGATGTGGCTAACTATGGCTACACCTTC. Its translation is CASSLDVANYGYTF.

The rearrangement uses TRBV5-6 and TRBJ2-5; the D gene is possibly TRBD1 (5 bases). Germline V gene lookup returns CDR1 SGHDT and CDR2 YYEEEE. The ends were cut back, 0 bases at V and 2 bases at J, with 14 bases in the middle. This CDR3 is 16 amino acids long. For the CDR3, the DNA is TGTGCCAGCAGCTTGGTCCCGGACATAGGACAAGAGACCCAGTACTTC. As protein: CASSLVPDIGQETQYF.

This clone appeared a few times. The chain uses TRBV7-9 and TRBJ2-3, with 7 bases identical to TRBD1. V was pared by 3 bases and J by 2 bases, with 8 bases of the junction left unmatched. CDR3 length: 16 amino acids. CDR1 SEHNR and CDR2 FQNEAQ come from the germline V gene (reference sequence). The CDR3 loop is CASSFGRQGSTDTQYF. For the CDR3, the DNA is TGTGCCAGCAGCTTTGGTCGACAGGGATCCACAGATACGCAGTATTTT.

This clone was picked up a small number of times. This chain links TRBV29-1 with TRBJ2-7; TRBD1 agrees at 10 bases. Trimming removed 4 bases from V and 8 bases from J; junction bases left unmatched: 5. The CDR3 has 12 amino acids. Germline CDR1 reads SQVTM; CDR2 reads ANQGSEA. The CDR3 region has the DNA TGCAGCGTTGCCGACAGGGGGCGCAAGCAGTACTTC. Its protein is CSVADRGRKQYF.

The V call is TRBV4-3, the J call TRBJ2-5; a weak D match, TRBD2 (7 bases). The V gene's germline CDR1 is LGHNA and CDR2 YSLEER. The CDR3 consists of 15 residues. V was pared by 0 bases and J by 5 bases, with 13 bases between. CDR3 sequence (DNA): TGCGCCAGCAGCCAAGATAACAAGGGGGGGGAGACCCAGTACTTC. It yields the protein CASSQDNKGGETQYF.

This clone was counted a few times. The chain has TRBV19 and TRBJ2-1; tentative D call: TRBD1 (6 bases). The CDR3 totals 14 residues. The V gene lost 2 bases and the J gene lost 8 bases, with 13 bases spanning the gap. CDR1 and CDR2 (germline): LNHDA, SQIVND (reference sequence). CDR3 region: CASSISDRWDEQFF. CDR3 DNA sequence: TGTGCCAGTAGTATATCGGACAGATGGGATGAGCAGTTCTTC.

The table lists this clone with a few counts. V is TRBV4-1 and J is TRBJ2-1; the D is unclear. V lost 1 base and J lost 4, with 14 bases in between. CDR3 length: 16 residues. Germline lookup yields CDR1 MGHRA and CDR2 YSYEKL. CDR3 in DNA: TGCGCCAGCAGCCAAGTCGATCTCCTTACGTACAATGAGCAGTTCTTC. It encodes CASSQVDLLTYNEQFF.

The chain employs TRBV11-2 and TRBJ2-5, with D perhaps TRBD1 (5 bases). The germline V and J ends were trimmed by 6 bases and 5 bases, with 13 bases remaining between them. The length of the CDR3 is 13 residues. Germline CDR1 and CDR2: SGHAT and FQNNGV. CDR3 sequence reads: CASRQGVVETQYF. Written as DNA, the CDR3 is TGTGCCAGCAGGCAAGGGGTAGTGGAGACCCAGTACTTC.